Ten or more counts support the clone carrying this TCR beta chain. Its specificity is not known. These data come from a study of CD8 T cells in ankylosing spondylitis. Study findings and constraints: Disease-linked clones were reportedly significantly enriched in matched ankylosing spondylitis synovial fluid. A motif in TCR beta, a set of several highly homologous variants, appeared characteristic of ankylosing spondylitis blood. Previous work reported some of these motif variants in the synovial fluid and blood of reactive arthritis.

5'-RACE, quantitative and with molecular barcodes, yielded the TCR beta libraries. MiXCR was run by TCRdb on the 5' RACE reads, yielding one entry per CDR3 protein. The sample includes more than 650,000 distinct CDR3 sequences, 10% to 15% of them seen just once. Trimming took off 6 bases at V and 4 bases at J, with 9 bases between the two ends. CDR3 length: 12 amino acids. This clonotype originated in a male donor with ankylosing spondylitis. The specimen sequenced was blood, either unsorted or a sorted T cell fraction (not recorded which). J is TRBJ1-2 and V is TRBV12-3 or TRBV12-4, with D perhaps TRBD1 (5 bases). The CDR3 sequence: CASSQTVYGYTF. In nucleotides, the CDR3 is TGTGCCAGCAGCCAGACAGTCTATGGCTACACCTTC.